The next 27 T cell receptor beta chains were all read from a single sample in a study of shared clonotypes between healthy human individuals (dated by TCRdb to 2018 to 2021). To prepare the library, the immunoSEQ multiplex PCR assay was applied. The table was pulled from immuneACCESS by TCRdb, which kept in-frame rearrangements only. Such tables lose some clones; where checked, under half of the loss comes from unresolved V genes, and the rest has no known cause. The sample has roughly 2,300,000 clones on record, under 95% of them singletons. Around 0.35% of the sample is taken by the ten largest. The material sequenced was naive CD4+ T cells from PBMCs. What this sample's cell subset or site label stands for: CD45RA+ positively selected. Receptor source: a man in his late teens or twenties in good health. Some clones in this sample may be carry-over from other donors' samples.

This chain connects TRBV7-2 to TRBJ2-2; D call uncertain. CDR1 is SGHTA and CDR2 is FQGNSA in the germline V gene. The CDR3 totals 16 residues. V shed 4 bases and J shed 2 bases, with 14 bases lying between them. The CDR3 DNA is TGTGCCAGCAGCTCTAGGTGGAGTACAAACACCGGGGAGCTGTTTTTT. It translates to CASSSRWSTNTGELFF.

The rearrangement joins TRBV28 to TRBJ1-1, with TRBD1 matching over 10 bases. With V trimmed by 5 bases and J by 6 bases, 3 bases remained unmatched. Germline CDR1 reads MDHEN; CDR2 reads SYDVKM. The CDR3 contains 13 residues. The DNA for the CDR3 is TGTGCCAGCAGTGCGACAGGGGGCCCTGAAGCTTTCTTT. Translation: CASSATGGPEAFF. The full variable domain, rest sourced from reference TRBV28 and TRBJ1-1, is DVKVTQSSRYLVKRTGEKVFLECVQDMDHENMFWYRQDPGLGLRLIYFSYDVKMKEKGDIPEGYSVSREKKERFSLILESASTNQTSMYLCASSATGGPEAFFGQGTRLTVV.

Comments on this clone: The same CDR3 can be traced to other DNA sequences in this sample. V usage is TRBV14 and J usage is TRBJ2-3, with a tentative D call TRBD2 (5 bases). Germline V CDR1 and CDR2: SGHDN, FVKESK. The CDR3 is 14 amino acids. The ends were cut back, 3 bases at V and 2 bases at J, with 9 bases in the middle. CDR3 amino acids: CASSQGRFTDTQYF. The CDR3 region has the DNA TGTGCCAGCAGCCAGGGGAGATTCACAGATACGCAGTATTTT.

The chain carries TRBV9 and TRBJ1-6; D is possibly TRBD1 (6 bases). From germline, CDR1 is SGDLS and CDR2 YYNGEE. CDR3 length equals 16 residues. With 3 bases removed from V and 9 bases from J, the gap between germline ends came to 19 bases. Here the CDR3 reads CASSATGNLYFSPLHF. The CDR3 DNA reads TGTGCCAGCAGCGCCACAGGGAATCTCTACTTTTCACCCCTCCACTTT.

The chain recombines TRBV19 with TRBJ2-2; tentative D call: TRBD1 (6 bases). This CDR3 is 14 amino acids long. V was cut by 6 bases and J by 2 bases, with 10 bases left in between. Germline V gene lookup returns CDR1 LNHDA and CDR2 SQIVND (reference sequence). The CDR3 nucleotides read TGTGCCAGTAGAACAGGGACAAACACCGGGGAGCTGTTTTTT. It is translated as CASRTGTNTGELFF.

The genes are TRBV20-1 and TRBJ2-7, with D uncertain. V was trimmed by 3 bases and J by 4 bases, leaving 4 bases between them. The CDR3 is made up of 10 amino acids. Germline lookup yields CDR1 DFQATT and CDR2 SNEGSKA (reference sequence). The CDR3, as DNA: TGCAGTGCTAGGCGGTACGAGCAGTACTTC. This sequence encodes CSARRYEQYF.

The genes are TRBV2 and TRBJ1-2; no clear D gene. The CDR3 totals 15 residues. CDR1 and CDR2 (germline): SNHLY, FYNNEI. The V and J ends lost 4 bases and 8 bases respectively, with 20 bases between them. CDR3 sequence (DNA): TGTGCCAGCAGTGGCCGTGGTGGCAGCGCCGGCGGCTACACCTTC. Residues: CASSGRGGSAGGYTF.

The chain recombines TRBV2 with TRBJ1-1, with D possibly matching TRBD1 (5 bases). The CDR3 has 12 amino acids. Deletions cut 11 bases from V and 8 bases from J, with 18 bases between. Germline values: CDR1 SNHLY, CDR2 FYNNEI. The CDR3 sequence is CASSRQLLEAFF. The CDR3 DNA follows: TGTGCCTCTTCGAGACAGCTACTAGAAGCTTTCTTT. Full variable domain (rest looked up from reference TRBV2 and TRBJ1-1): EPEVTQTPSHQVTQMGQEVILRCVPISNHLYFYWYRQILGQKVEFLVSFYNNEISEKSEIFDDQFSVERPDGSNFTLKIRSTKLEDSAMYFCASSRQLLEAFFGQGTRLTVV.

This clone was seen a single time. The chain employs TRBV6-1 and TRBJ1-4, with a possible D match to TRBD1 (5 bases). The CDR3 runs to 16 residues. Trimming removed 1 base from V and 8 bases from J, with 17 bases in between. Germline assignment: CDR1 MNHNS and CDR2 SASEGT. CDR3 DNA: TGTGCCAGCAGTGAAGGCGGAGCGAGGGGACGCGAAAAACTGTTTTTT. Protein sequence: CASSEGGARGREKLFF.

The chain links TRBV30 to TRBJ2-7; D gene unclear. Germline V gives CDR1 GTSNPN, CDR2 SVGIG (reference sequence). The CDR3 spans 11 residues. V lost 5 bases to trimming and J lost 2 bases, with 7 bases between them. The CDR3 DNA sequence: TGTGCCTGGTTGGGCCCCTACGAGCAGTACTTC. The encoded protein is CAWLGPYEQYF. The variable domain in full, with the rest retrieved from reference TRBV30 and TRBJ2-7, is SQTIHQWPATLVQPVGSPLSLECTVEGTSNPNLYWYRQAAGRGLQLLFYSVGIGQISSEVPQNLSASRPQDRQFILSSKKLLLSDSGFYLCAWLGPYEQYFGPGTRLTVT.

This chain joins TRBV6-5 and TRBJ2-1, with D perhaps assigned TRBD1 or TRBD2 (5 bases each). V shed 6 bases and J shed 0 bases, with 12 bases lying between them. CDR1 is MNHEY and CDR2 is SVGAGI in the germline V gene. The CDR3 runs to 15 residues. CDR3 residues: CASSSRGYSYNEQFF. Written as DNA, the CDR3 is TGTGCCAGCAGCTCCCGGGGCTACTCCTACAATGAGCAGTTCTTC.

The rearrangement links TRBV4-2 to TRBJ2-5, with D possibly being TRBD1 (6 bases). With the DNA end fitting TRBJ2-7 better, the J assignment may be wrong. The CDR3 has 15 amino acids. Germline V gene sequence: CDR1 LGHNA, CDR2 YNFKEQ. The chain's CDR3 is CASSQDENRVYEQYF. In DNA, the CDR3 is TGTGCCAGCAGCCAAGATGAAAACAGGGTCTACGAGCAGTACTTC.

This clone was counted only a few times. The chain links TRBV19 to TRBJ1-5; D not resolved. V dropped 5 bases and J dropped 3 bases, with 5 bases sitting between them. This CDR3 has 12 residues. Germline CDR1 is LNHDA and CDR2 is SQIVND (reference sequence). DNA of the CDR3: TGTGCCAGTAGTCACCTCAATCAGCCCCAGCATTTT. Its translation: CASSHLNQPQHF.

This chain links TRBV7-9 with TRBJ1-2; perhaps TRBD1 as D (6 bases). CDR1 is SEHNR, CDR2 FQNEAQ, per germline (reference sequence). V gave up 11 bases and J gave up 3 bases, with 19 bases separating them. This CDR3 contains 14 residues. The CDR3 nucleotides read TGTGCCGGGGACCAGGGGCGTATAGACTATGGCTACACCTTC. This encodes CAGDQGRIDYGYTF.

The chain recombines TRBV28 with TRBJ2-2; possibly TRBD2 for D (5 bases). This CDR3 spans 14 amino acids. Trimming took 3 bases from V and 7 from J, leaving 12 bases between them. Germline assignment: CDR1 MDHEN and CDR2 SYDVKM. CDR3 sequence reads: CASSFQPRGGELFF. Written as DNA, the CDR3 is TGTGCCAGCAGTTTCCAGCCCCGGGGCGGGGAGCTGTTTTTT. Based on the CDR3 plus reference TRBV28 and TRBJ2-2, the full variable domain is DVKVTQSSRYLVKRTGEKVFLECVQDMDHENMFWYRQDPGLGLRLIYFSYDVKMKEKGDIPEGYSVSREKKERFSLILESASTNQTSMYLCASSFQPRGGELFFGEGSRLTVL.

This chain connects TRBV5-1 to TRBJ1-2; no clear D. Germline CDR1 is SGHRS and CDR2 is YFSETQ. The V and J ends lost 4 bases and 3 bases respectively, with 13 bases between them. This CDR3 is 14 amino acids long. The CDR3 loop is CASSEIRADYGYTF. Here the CDR3 DNA reads TGCGCCAGCAGCGAAATAAGAGCCGACTATGGCTACACCTTC.

This chain uses TRBV7-2 with TRBJ2-1; D may be TRBD2 (5 bases). Trimming left V 5 bases short and J 9 bases short, with 8 bases between. The CDR3 has 11 amino acids. CDR1 and CDR2 from the germline V gene are SGHTA and FQGNSA. CDR3 nucleotide sequence: TGTGCCAGCAGCGACTATACTGAGCAGTTCTTC. This gives the protein CASSDYTEQFF.

V and J are TRBV30 and TRBJ1-4, with D maybe TRBD1 (5 bases). This CDR3 spans 13 amino acids. Looked up from germline, CDR1 is GTSNPN and CDR2 is SVGIG (reference sequence). With 1 base removed from V and 10 bases from J, the gap between germline ends came to 13 bases. Written as DNA, the CDR3 is TGTGCCTGGAGTGCCTCCGGGACCTCAAAACTGTTTTTT. Its translation is CAWSASGTSKLFF.

J is TRBJ1-5 and V is TRBV19; D remains ambiguous. The CDR3 is 16 residues long. Germline V gives CDR1 LNHDA, CDR2 SQIVND (reference sequence). Between the trimmed V and J ends, which lost 5 bases and 0 bases, there was a span of 14 bases. The CDR3 spells CASSLPGPYSNQPQHF. The CDR3 nucleotides read TGTGCCAGTAGTCTCCCAGGCCCGTATAGCAATCAGCCCCAGCATTTT.

In this sample, this clone turned up once. V is TRBV27 and J is TRBJ2-3, with 11 nucleotides matching TRBD2. Per germline, CDR1 MNHEY and CDR2 SMNVEV (reference sequence). V lost 6 bases, J lost 0 bases, and 8 bases stayed unmatched. This CDR3 comprises 17 residues. CDR3 DNA: TGTGCCAGCAGCCGCCTTGGACTAGCGGGCAGCACAGATACGCAGTATTTT. The encoded protein is CASSRLGLAGSTDTQYF.

The chain uses TRBV5-4 and TRBJ2-5, with TRBD1 matching over 9 bases. Per germline, CDR1 SGHNT and CDR2 YYREEE (reference sequence). The V and J ends lost 0 bases and 7 bases, in that order; junction bases with no gene match: 7. CDR3 length equals 15 residues. The DNA for the CDR3 is TGTGCCAGCAGCTTGGCCGGGACAGGGTCCGTGACCCAGTACTTC. Its protein is CASSLAGTGSVTQYF.

This chain uses TRBV9 with TRBJ2-7; 13 bases line up with TRBD2. CDR1 and CDR2 from the germline V gene are SGDLS and YYNGEE. This CDR3 region has 16 residues. With V trimmed by 4 bases and J by 2 bases, 6 bases remained unmatched. The CDR3, as DNA: TGTGCCAGCAGCCCCCGGACTAGCGGGGGAACCTACGAGCAGTACTTC. This sequence encodes CASSPRTSGGTYEQYF.

Details on this clone: An end of the junction differs from the germline gene, which may be a read error. The chain carries TRBV7-9 and TRBJ1-4; 9 positions match TRBD1. This CDR3 comprises 15 residues. Germline V lookup: CDR1 SEHNR, CDR2 FQNEAQ (reference sequence). DNA of the CDR3: TGTGCCAGCAGCATAGCCCGGGACAGGGATGAAAAACTGTTTTTT. It encodes CASSIARDRDEKLFF.

This CDR3 is CSAQRGWEQYF. CDR3 coding DNA: TGCAGCGCCCAACGGGGTTGGGAGCAGTACTTC. V is TRBV29-1 and J is TRBJ2-7, with a weak D call TRBD2 (5 bases). Trimming removed 7 bases at V and 7 bases at J, with 14 bases between. Germline-derived CDR1 and CDR2 are SQVTM and ANQGSEA. The CDR3 extends over 11 amino acids.

The V and J genes are TRBV19 and TRBJ2-2, with 12 nucleotides matching TRBD2. Germline V gene data show CDR1 as LNHDA and CDR2 as SQIVND (reference sequence). The CDR3 runs to 18 residues. Losses at the gene ends were 3 bases for V and 9 bases for J; bases not matched to a gene: 14. CDR3 sequence (DNA): TGTGCCAGTAGTATTATTTGGGTGACTAGCGGGAGTAATAGGGAGCTGTTTTTT. Its translation is CASSIIWVTSGSNRELFF.

The chain joins TRBV29-1 to TRBJ2-5; 8 bases fit TRBD1. V was clipped by 5 bases and J by 3 bases; unmatched bases: 5. The germline V gene has CDR1 SQVTM and CDR2 ANQGSEA. This CDR3 region has 13 residues. Here the CDR3 reads CSVSQGAKETQYF. As DNA, the CDR3 is TGCAGCGTTAGCCAGGGGGCAAAAGAGACCCAGTACTTC.

The chain has TRBV4-1 and TRBJ2-4, with no clear D. The germline CDR1 and CDR2 sequences are MGHRA and YSYEKL. CDR3 length: 15 amino acids. V gave up 4 bases and J gave up 8 bases, with 18 bases separating them. CDR3: CASSLLLVPAYIQYF. Written as DNA, the CDR3 is TGCGCCAGCAGCCTACTTTTAGTTCCTGCGTACATTCAGTACTTC.